The 3 T cell receptor beta chains below all came from one sample that was sequenced in a study of blood T cell repertoires in COVID-19. Measured with immunoSEQ multiplex PCR; TCRdb has only the in-frame clones, and not every one. This table has fewer than 250,000 clones, approximately 91% appearing once. What was sequenced was peripheral blood. These receptors were obtained from a man aged 25 to 40 with COVID-19, enrolled during active disease.

In DNA form, the CDR3 reads TGTGCCAGTAGTTCCGGACAGGGGAATGAAGCTTTCTTT. Translated: CASSSGQGNEAFF. The chain combines TRBV19 with TRBJ1-1; 9 bases agree with TRBD1. The CDR3 runs 13 residues. After removal of 5 bases from V and 7 bases from J, the junction contained 5 bases not matched to a gene. Germline loops: CDR1 LNHDA, CDR2 SQIVND (reference sequence).

In DNA form, the CDR3 reads TGCGCCAGCAGCCAAGATCTGACTAGCTCCGATGAGCAGTTCTTC. It is translated as CASSQDLTSSDEQFF. The chain joins TRBV4-1 to TRBJ2-1; 7 bases map to TRBD2. The CDR3 length is 15 residues. CDR1 and CDR2 (germline): MGHRA, YSYEKL. With V trimmed by 0 bases and J by 8 bases, 7 bases remained unmatched.

The chain couples TRBV4-1 to TRBJ1-2; tentatively, D is TRBD1 (6 bases). V was pared by 0 bases and J by 2 bases, with 22 bases between. The CDR3 loop spans 19 amino acids. Germline V gene data show CDR1 as MGHRA and CDR2 as YSYEKL. CDR3 residues: CASSQDSAVRGGQNYGYTF. The CDR3, as DNA: TGCGCCAGCAGCCAAGATTCGGCGGTTCGGGGGGGGCAAAACTATGGCTACACCTTC.